This T cell receptor beta chain was observed in a study of blood T cell repertoires in COVID-19. As handled by the study authors: By means of reference gene primer amplification, nucleated cell counts were estimated. Using immunoSEQ multiplex PCR, the repertoire was profiled, and TCRdb retains in-frame clones only, with some absent. That table furnishes V, J and clone size, whereas the DNA furnished D and trimming. The data show under 45,000 clones, 86% seen once. Specimen: peripheral blood. The sequence was obtained from a man aged 60-69 years with active COVID-19.

The CDR3 sequence: CASSGTGFETQYF. In DNA, the CDR3 is TGTGCCAGCAGCGGGACAGGGTTTGAGACCCAGTACTTC. The chain uses TRBV12-3 or TRBV12-4 and TRBJ2-5; 9 bases agree with TRBD1. J gave up 5 bases and V 6 bases, and 4 bases lay outside the gene matches. This CDR3 has 13 amino acids.